This TCR beta chain was documented in a study of neurological immune-mediated disorders. Unsorted libraries were derived from 2 million PBMCs stored at -80 C. TCRdb redid the calling of the 5' RACE reads with MiXCR, one entry per CDR3 protein. Of 65,000 to 90,000 distinct CDR3 sequences in the sample, about a tenth were seen once. Per germline, CDR1 SGHVS and CDR2 FQNEAQ. The CDR3 sequence is 14 residues long. V was cut by 1 base and J by 6 bases, with 13 bases left in between. This clonotype occurred many times. The antigen is unknown. Study-wide results and limits: The expanded clones of different subjects shared no CDR3 amino acid sequences (suggesting private repertoires in all groups). Falling below healthy controls, multiple sclerosis showed the least TCR clonal expansion, while HTLV-1-associated myelopathy showed the most.

The V gene is TRBV7-8, the J gene TRBJ2-7, with a tentative D call TRBD1 (5 bases). Sequencing was carried out using PBMCs. This sequence was found in a man aged 40-49 years in good health. The CDR3 nucleotides are TGTGCCAGCAGCTTAGGTAGGGGAAGAAGCGAGCAGTACTTC. Protein sequence: CASSLGRGRSEQYF.